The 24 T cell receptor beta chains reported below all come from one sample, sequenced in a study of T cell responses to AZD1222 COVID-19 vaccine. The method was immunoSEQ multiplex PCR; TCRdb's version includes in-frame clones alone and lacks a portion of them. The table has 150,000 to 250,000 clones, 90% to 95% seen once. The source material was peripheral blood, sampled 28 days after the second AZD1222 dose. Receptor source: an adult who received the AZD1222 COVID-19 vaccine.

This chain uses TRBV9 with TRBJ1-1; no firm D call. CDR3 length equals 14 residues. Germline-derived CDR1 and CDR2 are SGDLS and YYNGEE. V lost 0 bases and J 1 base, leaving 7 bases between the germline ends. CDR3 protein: CASSVDWGNTEAFF. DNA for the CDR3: TGTGCCAGCAGCGTAGATTGGGGGAACACTGAAGCTTTCTTT. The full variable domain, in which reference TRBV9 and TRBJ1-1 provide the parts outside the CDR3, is DSGVTQTPKHLITATGQRVTLRCSPRSGDLSVYWYQQSLDQGLQFLIQYYNGEERAKGNILERFSAQQFPDLHSELNLSSLELGDSALYFCASSVDWGNTEAFFGQGTRLTVV.

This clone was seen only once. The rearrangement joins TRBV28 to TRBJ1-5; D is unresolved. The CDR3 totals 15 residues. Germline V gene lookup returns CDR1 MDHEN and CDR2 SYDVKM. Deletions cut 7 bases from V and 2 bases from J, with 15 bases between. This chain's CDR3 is CASILTARGNQPQHF. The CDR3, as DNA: TGTGCCAGCATCCTCACCGCGCGGGGCAATCAGCCCCAGCATTTT.

This CDR3 reads CASSLGDRSQETQYF. In DNA form, the CDR3 reads TGTGCCAGCAGCTTGGGGGACAGGTCCCAAGAGACCCAGTACTTC. The rearrangement links TRBV5-8 to TRBJ2-5; TRBD1 matches 8 bases. V lost 0 bases, J lost 1 base, and 2 bases stayed unmatched. Germline CDR1 SGHTS, CDR2 YDEGEE. There are 15 residues in the CDR3.

The CDR3 protein is CASSTRTDLNYGYTF. The CDR3, as DNA: TGTGCCAGCAGTACCAGGACAGATCTGAACTATGGCTACACCTTC. The V call is TRBV28, the J call TRBJ1-2; possible D gene TRBD1, 6 bases. Germline V gives CDR1 MDHEN, CDR2 SYDVKM. This CDR3 region has 15 residues. V was cut by 5 bases and J by 2 bases, with 15 bases left in between.

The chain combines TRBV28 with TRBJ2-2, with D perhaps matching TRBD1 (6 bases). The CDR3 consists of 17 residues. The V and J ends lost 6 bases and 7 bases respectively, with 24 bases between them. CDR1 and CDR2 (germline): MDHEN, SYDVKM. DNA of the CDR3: TGTGCCAGCAGACCTTCGGGGTCACAGGGTTATGGCGGGGAGCTGTTTTTT. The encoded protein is CASRPSGSQGYGGELFF.

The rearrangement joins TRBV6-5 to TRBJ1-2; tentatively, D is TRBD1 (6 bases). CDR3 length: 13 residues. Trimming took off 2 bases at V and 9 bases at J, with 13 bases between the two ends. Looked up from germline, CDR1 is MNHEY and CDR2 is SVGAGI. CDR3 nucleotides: TGTGCCAGCAGTTACGACAGGACGAGGAGCTACACCTTC. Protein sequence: CASSYDRTRSYTF.

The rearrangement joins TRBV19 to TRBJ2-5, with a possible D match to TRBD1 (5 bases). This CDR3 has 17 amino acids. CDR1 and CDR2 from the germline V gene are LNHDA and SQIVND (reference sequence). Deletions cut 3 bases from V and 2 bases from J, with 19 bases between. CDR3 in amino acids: CASSIAASGHRQETQYF. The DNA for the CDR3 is TGTGCCAGTAGTATTGCAGCTTCCGGACATCGTCAAGAGACCCAGTACTTC.

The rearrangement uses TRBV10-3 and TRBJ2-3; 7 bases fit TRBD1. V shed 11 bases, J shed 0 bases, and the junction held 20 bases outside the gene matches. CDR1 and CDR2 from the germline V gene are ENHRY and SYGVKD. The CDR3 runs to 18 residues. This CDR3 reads CASHPGTPTGASTDTQYF. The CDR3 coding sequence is TGTGCCTCACACCCCGGTACCCCAACAGGGGCGAGCACAGATACGCAGTATTTT.

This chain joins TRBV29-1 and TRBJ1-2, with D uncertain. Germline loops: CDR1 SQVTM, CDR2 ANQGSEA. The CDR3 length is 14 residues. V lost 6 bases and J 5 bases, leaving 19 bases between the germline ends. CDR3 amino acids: CSVPTFGVGYGYTF. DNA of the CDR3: TGCAGCGTCCCCACATTTGGGGTTGGTTATGGCTACACCTTC. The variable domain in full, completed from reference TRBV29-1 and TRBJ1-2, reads SAVISQKPSRDICQRGTSLTIQCQVDSQVTMMFWYRQQPGQSLTLIATANQGSEATYESGFVIDKFPISRPNLTFSTLTVSNMSPEDSSIYLCSVPTFGVGYGYTFGSGTRLTVV.

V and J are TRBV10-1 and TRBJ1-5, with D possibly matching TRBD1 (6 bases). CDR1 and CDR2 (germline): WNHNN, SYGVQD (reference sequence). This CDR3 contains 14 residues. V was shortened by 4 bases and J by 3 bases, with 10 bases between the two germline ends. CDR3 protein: CASSAGGPNQPQHF. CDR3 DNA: TGCGCCAGCAGTGCTGGGGGCCCCAATCAGCCCCAGCATTTT.

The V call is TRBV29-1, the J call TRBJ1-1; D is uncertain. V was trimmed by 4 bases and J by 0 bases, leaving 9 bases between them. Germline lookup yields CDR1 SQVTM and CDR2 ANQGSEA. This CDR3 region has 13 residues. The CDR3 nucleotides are TGCAGCGTTGTGGTTTCCATGAACACTGAAGCTTTCTTT. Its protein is CSVVVSMNTEAFF.

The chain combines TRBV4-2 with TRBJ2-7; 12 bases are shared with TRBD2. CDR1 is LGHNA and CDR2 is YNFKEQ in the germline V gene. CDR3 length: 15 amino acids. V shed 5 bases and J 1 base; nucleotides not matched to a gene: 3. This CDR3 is CASSATSGRSYEQYF. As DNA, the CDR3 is TGTGCCAGCAGCGCAACTAGCGGGAGGTCCTACGAGCAGTACTTC.

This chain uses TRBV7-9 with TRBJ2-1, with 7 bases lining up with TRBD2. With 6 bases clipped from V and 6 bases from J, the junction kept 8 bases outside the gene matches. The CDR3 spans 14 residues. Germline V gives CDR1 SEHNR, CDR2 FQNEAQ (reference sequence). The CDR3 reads CASSSERGSNEQFF. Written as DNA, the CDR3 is TGTGCCAGCAGTTCCGAGCGGGGCTCCAATGAGCAGTTCTTC.

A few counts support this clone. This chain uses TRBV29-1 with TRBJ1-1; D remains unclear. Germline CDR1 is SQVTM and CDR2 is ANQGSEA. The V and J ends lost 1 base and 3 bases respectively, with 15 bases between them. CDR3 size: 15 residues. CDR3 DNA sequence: TGCAGCGTTGAAGGGGTAGGAGGGCTGCACACTGAAGCTTTCTTT. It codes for CSVEGVGGLHTEAFF.

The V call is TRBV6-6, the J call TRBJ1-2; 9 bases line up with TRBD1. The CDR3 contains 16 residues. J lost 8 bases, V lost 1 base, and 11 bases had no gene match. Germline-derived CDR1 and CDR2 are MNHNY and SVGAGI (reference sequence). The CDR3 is CASSYYHRGQVEGYTF. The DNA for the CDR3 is TGTGCCAGCAGTTACTATCACAGGGGGCAGGTGGAGGGCTACACCTTC.

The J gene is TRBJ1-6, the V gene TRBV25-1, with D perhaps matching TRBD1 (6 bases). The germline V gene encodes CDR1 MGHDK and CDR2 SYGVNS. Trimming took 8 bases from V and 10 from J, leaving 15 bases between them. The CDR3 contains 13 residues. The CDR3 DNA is TGTGCCAGCGGGAGGGGGGCGAGGTCACCCCTCCACTTT. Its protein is CASGRGARSPLHF.

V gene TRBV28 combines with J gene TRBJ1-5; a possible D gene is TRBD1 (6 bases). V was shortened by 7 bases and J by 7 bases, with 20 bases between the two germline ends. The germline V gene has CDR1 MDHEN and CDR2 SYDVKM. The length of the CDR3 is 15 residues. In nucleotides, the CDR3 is TGTGCCAGCAAGTCCATAAAACAGGGAGGACAGCCCCAGCATTTT. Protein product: CASKSIKQGGQPQHF.

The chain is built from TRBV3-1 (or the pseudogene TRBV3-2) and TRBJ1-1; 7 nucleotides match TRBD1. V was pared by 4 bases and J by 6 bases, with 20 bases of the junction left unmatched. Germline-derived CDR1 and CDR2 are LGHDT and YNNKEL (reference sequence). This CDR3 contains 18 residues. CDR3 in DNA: TGTGCCAGCAGCCCTCGACAGGGATCAGGTTGGTCCATCTCTGAAGCTTTCTTT. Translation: CASSPRQGSGWSISEAFF.

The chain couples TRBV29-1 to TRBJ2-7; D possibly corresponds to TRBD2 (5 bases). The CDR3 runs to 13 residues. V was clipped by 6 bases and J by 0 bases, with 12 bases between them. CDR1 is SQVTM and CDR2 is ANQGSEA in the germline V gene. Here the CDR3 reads CSVAGHSSYEQYF. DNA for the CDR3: TGCAGCGTGGCGGGTCACAGCTCCTACGAGCAGTACTTC.

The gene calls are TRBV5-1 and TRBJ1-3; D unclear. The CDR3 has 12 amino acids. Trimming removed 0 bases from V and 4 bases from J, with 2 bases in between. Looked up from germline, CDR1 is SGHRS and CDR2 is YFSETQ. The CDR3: CASSLDGNTIYF. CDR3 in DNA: TGCGCCAGCAGCTTGGACGGAAACACCATATATTTT.

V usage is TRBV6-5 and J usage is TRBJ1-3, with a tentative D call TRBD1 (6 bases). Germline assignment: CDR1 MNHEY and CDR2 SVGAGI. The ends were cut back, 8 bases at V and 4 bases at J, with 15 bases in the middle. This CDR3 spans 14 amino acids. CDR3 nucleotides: TGTGCCAGCCGACAGGACCTGAAAGGAAACACCATATATTTT. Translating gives CASRQDLKGNTIYF.

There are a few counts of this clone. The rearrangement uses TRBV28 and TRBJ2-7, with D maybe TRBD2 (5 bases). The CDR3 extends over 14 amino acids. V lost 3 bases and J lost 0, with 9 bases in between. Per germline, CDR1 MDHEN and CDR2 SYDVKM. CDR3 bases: TGTGCCAGCAGTTTCAGGAGGAACTCCTACGAGCAGTACTTC. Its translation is CASSFRRNSYEQYF.

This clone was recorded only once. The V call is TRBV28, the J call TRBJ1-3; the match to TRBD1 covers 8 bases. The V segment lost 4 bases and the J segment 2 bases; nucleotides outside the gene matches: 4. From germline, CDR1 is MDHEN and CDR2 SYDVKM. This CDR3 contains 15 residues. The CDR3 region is CASSSPRGPGNTIYF. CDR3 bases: TGTGCCAGCAGTTCCCCCAGGGGGCCTGGAAACACCATATATTTT.

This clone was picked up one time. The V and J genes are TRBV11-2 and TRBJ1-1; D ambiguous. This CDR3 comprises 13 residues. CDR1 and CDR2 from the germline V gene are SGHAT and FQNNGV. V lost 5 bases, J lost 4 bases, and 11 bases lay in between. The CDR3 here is CASSPLKITEAFF. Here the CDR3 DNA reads TGTGCCAGCAGCCCACTGAAAATCACTGAAGCTTTCTTT.